This T cell receptor beta chain was documented in a study of blood T cell repertoires in COVID-19. In the study overall: Sites across the United States, Italy and Spain contributed samples from acute and convalescent COVID-19. T cells, B-cell-depleted T cells, or PBMCs supplied cDNA or gDNA.

Original processing notes: Nucleated cell number was recorded as an estimate derived from reference gene primer amplification. Here immunoSEQ multiplex PCR was the method, and the copy in TCRdb shows in-frame clones only, minus some. Clone size and the V and J calls come from that table; the DNA yielded D and trimming. The repertoire consists of some 19,000 clones, with roughly 86% occurring once and the leading ten covering 17%. Trimming removed 4 bases from V and 0 bases from J; junction bases left unmatched: 5. Germline assignment: CDR1 WSHSY and CDR2 SAAADI. The CDR3 length is 15 residues. V is TRBV10-2 and J is TRBJ2-5; 7 bases align to TRBD1. The sequencing input was peripheral blood. The TCR was taken from a man between 70 and 80 years old with acute or convalescent COVID-19. The CDR3 nucleotides are TGCGCCAGCAGTGTTACAGGGGACCACCAAGAGACCCAGTACTTC. This sequence encodes CASSVTGDHQETQYF.